The rows below give T cell receptor beta chains drawn from one sample of a study of T cell responses to AZD1222 COVID-19 vaccine. The assay was immunoSEQ multiplex PCR, and TCRdb's table has in-frame clones only and misses some. In the table there are about 160,000 clones, around nine tenths of which are singletons. The source was peripheral blood, collected 28 days after the second AZD1222 dose. The receptors shown here come from an adult who received the AZD1222 COVID-19 vaccine. Both conserved end residues are part of each CDR3. A D gene is named only where the DNA matches it firmly.

>NA|TRBJ1-1|TRBV10-3|16
CAISESMGQGTTEAFF
TGTGCCATCAGTGAGTCGATGGGTCAGGGGACCACTGAAGCTTTCTTT
>TRBD1|TRBJ1-4|TRBV4-3|17
CASSHGDRGFLNEKLFF
TGCGCCAGCAGCCACGGGGACAGGGGCTTCTTGAATGAAAAACTGTTTTTT
>NA|TRBJ1-1|TRBV18|13
CASSPQQNTEAFF
TGTGCCAGCTCACCTCAACAGAACACTGAAGCTTTCTTT
>NA|TRBJ2-2|TRBV7-2|15
CASSEVGGRTGELFF
TGTGCCAGCAGTGAGGTCGGGGGCCGGACCGGGGAGCTGTTTTTT
>TRBD1|TRBJ1-2|TRBV7-3|17
CASSLTPGQGGPNGYTF
TGTGCCAGCAGCTTAACCCCGGGACAGGGGGGGCCTAATGGCTACACCTTC
>NA|TRBJ2-6|TRBV6-2/TRBV6-3|14
CASSRGSGANVLTF
TGTGCCAGCAGTCGGGGGTCTGGGGCCAACGTCCTGACTTTC
>NA|TRBJ1-6|TRBV4-1|14
CASSLQGPNSPLHF
TGCGCCAGCAGCCTGCAGGGGCCAAATTCACCCCTCCACTTT
>TRBD1|TRBJ2-7|TRBV23-1|17
CASSQSTMRQGNYEQYF
TGCGCCAGCAGTCAATCTACTATGAGACAGGGGAACTACGAGCAGTACTTC
>TRBD1|TRBJ1-2|TRBV12-3/TRBV12-4|13
CASSFERQGSYTF
TGTGCCAGCAGTTTCGAAAGACAGGGAAGCTACACCTTC
>NA|TRBJ1-1|TRBV4-2|15
CASSQQGSMNTEAFF
TGTGCCAGCAGCCAACAGGGTTCGATGAACACTGAAGCTTTCTTT
>NA|TRBJ1-2|TRBV7-9|13
CASSLAGEGGYTF
TGTGCCAGCAGCTTAGCTGGGGAGGGAGGCTACACCTTC
>TRBD1|TRBJ2-7|TRBV5-5|16
CASSSSTGAVSYEQYF
TGTGCCAGCAGCTCGTCTACAGGGGCTGTATCCTACGAGCAGTACTTC
>NA|TRBJ1-1|TRBV29-1|11
CSVDGNTEAFF
TGCAGCGTTGATGGGAACACTGAAGCTTTCTTT
>TRBD1|TRBJ2-7|TRBV5-1|14
CATSVRGRAYEQYF
TGCGCCACAAGCGTCAGGGGGCGAGCCTACGAGCAGTACTTC
>NA|TRBJ2-7|TRBV10-2|14
CASSDRADSYEQYF
TGCGCCAGCAGTGATCGGGCCGACTCCTACGAGCAGTACTTC
>NA|TRBJ1-2|TRBV6-1|14
CASSENQGNYGYTF
TGTGCCAGCAGTGAAAACCAGGGTAACTATGGCTACACCTTC
>TRBD1|TRBJ1-1|TRBV6-6|14
CASSYVGQGTEAFF
TGTGCCAGCAGTTACGTGGGACAGGGCACTGAAGCTTTCTTT
>NA|TRBJ2-1|TRBV4-3|16
CASSQAFSGDYNEQFF
TGCGCCAGCAGCCAAGCCTTTAGCGGTGACTACAATGAGCAGTTCTTC
>NA|TRBJ2-3|TRBV5-8|12
CASSFEGETQYF
TGTGCCAGCAGCTTTGAAGGGGAAACGCAGTATTTT
>NA|TRBJ1-2|TRBV7-2|13
CASSFGTYYGYTF
TGTGCCAGCAGCTTCGGGACATATTATGGCTACACCTTC
>NA|TRBJ2-2|TRBV6-4|14
CASSDNGNTGELFF
TGTGCCAGCAGTGACAACGGGAACACCGGGGAGCTGTTTTTT